A single T cell receptor (beta chain) is shown here with its context. Self-reported history from a screening survey and questionnaire set each donor's cohort. This entry comes from a study of blood T cell repertoires in COVID-19. Sequencing was performed with immunoSEQ multiplex PCR; in TCRdb, only in-frame clones are kept and a portion is missing. The sample holds about 150,000 clones, 86% seen once. The CDR3 runs to 13 residues. The germline CDR1 and CDR2 sequences are LGHNA and YSLEER. V shed 4 bases, J shed 7 bases, and the junction held 6 bases outside the gene matches. The genes are TRBV4-3 and TRBJ1-2, with TRBD1 identical over 7 bases. Sequences were obtained from PBMCs or T cells enriched from blood (not recorded which). This TCR came from a man aged 45-60 years who had recovered from COVID-19. CDR3 nucleotide sequence: TGCGCCAGCAGCCTACAGGGGTTGGGTGGCTACACCTTC. It is translated as CASSLQGLGGYTF.